Each of the 18 T cell receptor beta chains below was sequenced from the same sample in a study of T cells in Graves' hyperthyroidism and ophthalmopathy. RNA transcripts gave rise to amplified TCR beta CDR3 regions. The TCR CDR3 first-round RT-PCR relied on the HTBI primer set. TCRdb recomputed calls from the multiplex PCR reads with MiXCR, one row per CDR3 protein. The repertoire includes about 500,000 distinct CDR3 sequences, more than 15% of them detected once, and approximately 30% sits in the top ten. The sample was blood. Receptors originate from a woman in her thirties with Graves' ophthalmopathy.

V is TRBV6-2 or TRBV6-3 and J is TRBJ1-1; TRBD1 matches at 9 bases. The CDR3 contains 14 residues. With 10 bases clipped from V and 4 bases from J, the junction kept 10 bases outside the gene matches. Germline V CDR1 and CDR2: MNHEY, SVGEGT. CDR3 sequence: CANKGQGGATEAFF. DNA of the CDR3: TGTGCCAACAAGGGACAGGGTGGAGCCACTGAAGCTTTCTTT.

As regards this clonotype: This sequence may be a read error, since a much larger clone differs from it by one base. The chain combines TRBV10-1 with TRBJ2-3; D is unclear. There are 13 residues in the CDR3. V lost 8 bases and J lost 4, with 13 bases in between. Germline lookup yields CDR1 WNHNN and CDR2 SYGVQD (reference sequence). The CDR3 sequence is CASQSVGSDTQYF. For the CDR3, the DNA is TGCGCCAGCCAGAGTGTGGGCTCAGATACGCAGTATTTT.

The chain is built from TRBV14 and TRBJ2-3; 12 nucleotides line up with TRBD2. The CDR3 runs to 18 residues. After removal of 1 base from V and 2 bases from J, the junction contained 7 bases not matched to a gene. The germline CDR1 and CDR2 sequences are SGHDN and FVKESK. The CDR3 nucleotides read TGTGCCAGCAGCCAAGTACCCGGGACTAGCGGGTACACAGATACGCAGTATTTT. As protein: CASSQVPGTSGYTDTQYF.

Note on this clonotype: A clone one base away is much larger, so this may be a read error. The genes are TRBV28 and TRBJ2-7, with TRBD1 matching 7 bases. This CDR3 comprises 14 residues. In germline, CDR1 is MDHEN, CDR2 SYDVKM. The chain's CDR3 is CVSSRARGSYEQYF. In DNA, the CDR3 is TGTGTCAGCTCCAGGGCCAGGGGGTCCTACGAGCAGTACTTC.

This clonotype was counted a few times. This chain links TRBV5-4 with TRBJ2-3, with 15 bases fitting TRBD2. J was trimmed by 2 bases and V by 5 bases; bases with no gene match: 6. CDR3 length equals 17 residues. Looked up from germline, CDR1 is SGHNT and CDR2 is YYREEE (reference sequence). The CDR3 sequence: CASRSGLAGGDTDTQYF. The CDR3 DNA reads as TGTGCCAGCAGATCTGGACTAGCGGGAGGGGACACAGATACGCAGTATTTT.

This clonotype has at least ten counts. J is TRBJ1-5 and V is TRBV6-1; D gene uncertain. The CDR3 is 17 amino acids. Germline CDR1 reads MNHNS; CDR2 reads SASEGT. Deletions cut 5 bases from V and 0 bases from J, with 17 bases between. Here the CDR3 reads CASSFETLDGSNQPQHF. CDR3 nucleotides: TGTGCCAGCAGTTTTGAAACCCTGGACGGTAGCAATCAGCCCCAGCATTTT.

The V call is TRBV7-2, the J call TRBJ2-1; 11 positions match TRBD2. V lost 5 bases and J lost 4; bases outside the gene matches: 7. The CDR3 is 16 residues long. The germline V gene has CDR1 SGHTA and CDR2 FQGNSA. The CDR3 here is CASSQPGLADYNEQFF. Written as DNA, the CDR3 is TGTGCCAGCAGCCAGCCGGGACTAGCGGATTACAATGAGCAGTTCTTC.

This clonotype was counted at least ten times. V and J are TRBV3-1 and TRBJ2-1; 7 bases agree with TRBD2. The V gene's germline CDR1 is LGHDT and CDR2 YNNKEL (reference sequence). J was trimmed by 10 bases and V by 3 bases; bases with no gene match: 9. The CDR3 contains 14 residues. The CDR3 region has the DNA TGTGCCAGCAGCCACCCCTGGACTAGGAAGGAGCAGTTCTTC. It translates to CASSHPWTRKEQFF.

V is TRBV5-4 and J is TRBJ1-2; D not certain. The V gene lost 8 bases and the J gene lost 3 bases, with 11 bases spanning the gap. Germline assignment: CDR1 SGHNT and CDR2 YYREEE (reference sequence). The CDR3 sequence is 12 residues long. The CDR3 DNA is TGTGCCAGGGCGGAGTCGGACTATGGCTACACCTTC. Protein product: CARAESDYGYTF.

A word on this clonotype: A much larger clone sits a single nucleotide away, making a read error possible. This chain uses TRBV12-3 or TRBV12-4 with TRBJ1-2; D gene ambiguous. Trimming left V 6 bases short and J 0 bases short, with 11 bases between. There are 14 residues in the CDR3. In DNA, the CDR3 is TGTGCCAGCAGCTCTGGATACGCTAACTATGGCTACACCTTC. Translating it yields CASSSGYANYGYTF.

At least ten counts were recorded for this clonotype. The genes are TRBV28 and TRBJ1-5; D gene unclear. Germline CDR1 MDHEN, CDR2 SYDVKM. V was trimmed by 2 bases and J by 8 bases, leaving 22 bases between them. The CDR3 is made up of 17 amino acids. CDR3 bases: TGTGCCAGCAGTTTACAGGAGGGCGGCGGAGGGCTTAAGCCCCAGCATTTT. Translating gives CASSLQEGGGGLKPQHF.

J is TRBJ2-1 and V is TRBV28; 8 nucleotides agree with TRBD2. Germline CDR1 reads MDHEN; CDR2 reads SYDVKM. This CDR3 region has 14 residues. V shed 6 bases and J 8 bases; nucleotides not matched to a gene: 9. The chain's CDR3 is CASSLSGSLDEQFF. CDR3 in DNA: TGTGCCAGCAGCCTCAGCGGGAGTCTCGATGAGCAGTTCTTC.

This sequence joins TRBV9 and TRBJ2-2; D is uncertain. The CDR3 consists of 15 residues. V lost 0 bases, J lost 2 bases, and 8 bases lay in between. Per the germline V gene, CDR1 is SGDLS and CDR2 is YYNGEE. The CDR3 DNA sequence: TGTGCCAGCAGCGTAGGAGGCTCCAACACCGGGGAGCTGTTTTTT. Protein product: CASSVGGSNTGELFF.

This sequence joins TRBV10-1 and TRBJ2-7; TRBD2 matches at 10 bases. Germline CDR1 WNHNN, CDR2 SYGVQD (reference sequence). The length of the CDR3 is 14 residues. Trimming cost V 3 bases and J 3 bases; bases outside gene matches: 2. The DNA for the CDR3 is TGCGCCAGCAGTGAAGCGGGAGGGTTCTACGAGCAGTACTTC. It specifies CASSEAGGFYEQYF.

This clonotype was recorded many times. CDR3 DNA sequence: TGTGCCAGCATAGGACAGGGGCATGAAAAACTGTTTTTT. The encoded protein is CASIGQGHEKLFF. The gene calls are TRBV28 and TRBJ1-4, with 9 bases that match TRBD1. Germline V gene sequence: CDR1 MDHEN, CDR2 SYDVKM. V shed 7 bases and J 6 bases; nucleotides not matched to a gene: 3. This CDR3 region has 13 residues.

The V and J genes are TRBV9 and TRBJ2-4; D is ambiguous. The V end was cut by 0 bases, the J end by 5 bases, with 9 bases between. CDR1 and CDR2 from the germline V gene are SGDLS and YYNGEE. The CDR3 covers 14 residues. The CDR3 DNA sequence: TGTGCCAGCAGCGTAGGGGCAGACCAAAACATTCAGTACTTC. Translation: CASSVGADQNIQYF.

This clonotype was counted at least ten times. V gene TRBV5-1 combines with J gene TRBJ2-3; TRBD2 agrees at 7 bases. V was pared by 4 bases and J by 6 bases, with 11 bases of the junction left unmatched. CDR1 and CDR2 (germline): SGHRS, YFSETQ. The CDR3 runs to 15 residues. DNA for the CDR3: TGCGCCAGCAGCCTTAGCTCGGGACTACTCGATACGCAGTATTTT. The encoded protein is CASSLSSGLLDTQYF.

To note about this clonotype: A much larger clone lies one base from this, so it may be a read error. V gene TRBV6-2 or TRBV6-3 combines with J gene TRBJ2-7; 8 bases map to TRBD2. Germline V gene data show CDR1 as MNHEY and CDR2 as SVGEGT. This CDR3 region has 15 residues. V was pared by 2 bases and J by 2 bases, with 5 bases of the junction left unmatched. The CDR3 spells CASSYQGSGAYEQYF. CDR3 in DNA: TGTGCCAGCAGTTACCAAGGTAGCGGGGCCTACGAGCAGTACTTC.